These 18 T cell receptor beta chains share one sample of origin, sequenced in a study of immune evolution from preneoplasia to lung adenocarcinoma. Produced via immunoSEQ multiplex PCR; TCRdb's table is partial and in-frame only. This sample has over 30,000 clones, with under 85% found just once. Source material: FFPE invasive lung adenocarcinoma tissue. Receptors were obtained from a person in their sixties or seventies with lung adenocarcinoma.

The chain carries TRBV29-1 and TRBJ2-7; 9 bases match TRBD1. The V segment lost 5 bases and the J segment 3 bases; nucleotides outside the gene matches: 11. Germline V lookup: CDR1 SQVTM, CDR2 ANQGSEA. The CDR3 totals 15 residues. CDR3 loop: CSVRGWTGVIYEQYF. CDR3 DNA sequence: TGCAGCGTTCGGGGGTGGACAGGGGTGATCTACGAGCAGTACTTC.

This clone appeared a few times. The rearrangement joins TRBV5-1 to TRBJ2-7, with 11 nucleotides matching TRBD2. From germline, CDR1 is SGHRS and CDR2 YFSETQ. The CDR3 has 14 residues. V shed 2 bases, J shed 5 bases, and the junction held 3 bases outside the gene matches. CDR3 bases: TGCGCCAGCAGCTTTAGCGGGAGGGTAGACGAGCAGTACTTC. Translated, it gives CASSFSGRVDEQYF.

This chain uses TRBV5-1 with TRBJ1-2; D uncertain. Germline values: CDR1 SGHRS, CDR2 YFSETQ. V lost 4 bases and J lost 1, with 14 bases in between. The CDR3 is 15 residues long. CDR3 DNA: TGCGCCAGCAGCGATGAGCGGGCTTTTAACTATGGCTACACCTTC. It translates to CASSDERAFNYGYTF.

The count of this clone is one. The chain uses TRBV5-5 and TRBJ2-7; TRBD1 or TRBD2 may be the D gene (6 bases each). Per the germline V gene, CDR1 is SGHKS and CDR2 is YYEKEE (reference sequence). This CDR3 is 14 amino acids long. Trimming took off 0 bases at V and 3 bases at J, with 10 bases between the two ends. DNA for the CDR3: TGTGCCAGCAGCTTGGCTGGGGGGCTCTACGAGCAGTACTTC. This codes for CASSLAGGLYEQYF.

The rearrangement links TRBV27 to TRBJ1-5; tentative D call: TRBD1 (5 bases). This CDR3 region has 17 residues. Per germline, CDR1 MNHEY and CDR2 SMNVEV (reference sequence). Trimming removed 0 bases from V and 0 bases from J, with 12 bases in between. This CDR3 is CASSLSGGFGSNQPQHF. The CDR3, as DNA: TGTGCCAGCAGTTTATCTGGGGGGTTTGGTAGCAATCAGCCCCAGCATTTT.

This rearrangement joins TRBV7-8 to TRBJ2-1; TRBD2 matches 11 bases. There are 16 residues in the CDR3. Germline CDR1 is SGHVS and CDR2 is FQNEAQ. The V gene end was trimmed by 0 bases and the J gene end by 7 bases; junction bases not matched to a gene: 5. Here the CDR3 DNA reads TGTGCCAGCAGCTTAGCGAGACTAGCGGGAACGAATGAGCAGTTCTTC. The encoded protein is CASSLARLAGTNEQFF.

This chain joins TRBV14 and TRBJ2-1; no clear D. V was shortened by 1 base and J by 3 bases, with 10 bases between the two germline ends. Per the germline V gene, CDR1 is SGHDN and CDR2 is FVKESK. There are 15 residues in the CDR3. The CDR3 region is CASSQAGTIYNEQFF. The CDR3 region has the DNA TGTGCCAGCAGCCAAGCCGGCACTATCTACAATGAGCAGTTCTTC.

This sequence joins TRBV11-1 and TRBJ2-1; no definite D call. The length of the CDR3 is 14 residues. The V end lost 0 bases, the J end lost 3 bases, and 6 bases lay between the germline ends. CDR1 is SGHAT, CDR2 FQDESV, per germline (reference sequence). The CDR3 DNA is TGTGCCAGCAGCTTAGCTTATAACTACAATGAGCAGTTCTTC. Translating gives CASSLAYNYNEQFF. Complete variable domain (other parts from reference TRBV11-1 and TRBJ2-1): EAEVAQSPRYKITEKSQAVAFWCDPISGHATLYWYRQILGQGPELLVQFQDESVVDDSQLPKDRFSAERLKGVDSTLKIQPAELGDSAMYLCASSLAYNYNEQFFGPGTRLTVL.

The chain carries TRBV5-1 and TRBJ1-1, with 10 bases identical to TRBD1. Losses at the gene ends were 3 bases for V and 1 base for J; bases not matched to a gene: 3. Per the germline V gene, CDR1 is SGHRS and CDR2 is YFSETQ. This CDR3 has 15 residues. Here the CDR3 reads CASSSRTGGNTEAFF. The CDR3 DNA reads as TGCGCCAGCAGCTCCCGGACAGGGGGGAACACTGAAGCTTTCTTT.

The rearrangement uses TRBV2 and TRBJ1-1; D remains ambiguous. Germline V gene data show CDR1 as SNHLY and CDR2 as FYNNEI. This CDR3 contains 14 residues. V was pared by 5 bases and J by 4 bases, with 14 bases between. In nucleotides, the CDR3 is TGTGCCAGCAGTCGGTCAGAGTGGGGCACTGAAGCTTTCTTT. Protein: CASSRSEWGTEAFF.

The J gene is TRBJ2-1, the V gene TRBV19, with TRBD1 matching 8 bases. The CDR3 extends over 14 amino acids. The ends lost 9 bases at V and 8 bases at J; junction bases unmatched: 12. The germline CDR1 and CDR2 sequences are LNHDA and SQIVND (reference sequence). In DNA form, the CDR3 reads TGTGCCAGCCGACAGGGGTTGGAGTGGGATGAGCAGTTCTTC. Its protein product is CASRQGLEWDEQFF.

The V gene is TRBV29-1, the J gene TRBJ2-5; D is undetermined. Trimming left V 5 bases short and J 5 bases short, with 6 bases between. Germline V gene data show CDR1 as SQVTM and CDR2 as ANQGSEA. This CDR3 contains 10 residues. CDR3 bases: TGCAGCGTTAGAACTGAGACCCAGTACTTC. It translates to CSVRTETQYF.

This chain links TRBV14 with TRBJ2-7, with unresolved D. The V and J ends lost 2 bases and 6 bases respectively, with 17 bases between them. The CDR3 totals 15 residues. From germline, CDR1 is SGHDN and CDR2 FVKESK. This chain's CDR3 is CASSQILGRRGEQYF. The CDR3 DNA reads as TGTGCCAGCAGCCAAATCCTCGGCAGGCGAGGCGAGCAGTACTTC.

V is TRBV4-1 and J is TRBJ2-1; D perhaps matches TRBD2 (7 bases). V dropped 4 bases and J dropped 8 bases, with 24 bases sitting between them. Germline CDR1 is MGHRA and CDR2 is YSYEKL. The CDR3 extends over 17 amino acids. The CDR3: CASSRGRGRHTTDEQFF. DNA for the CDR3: TGCGCCAGCAGCCGCGGGCGGGGGCGTCATACAACCGATGAGCAGTTCTTC.

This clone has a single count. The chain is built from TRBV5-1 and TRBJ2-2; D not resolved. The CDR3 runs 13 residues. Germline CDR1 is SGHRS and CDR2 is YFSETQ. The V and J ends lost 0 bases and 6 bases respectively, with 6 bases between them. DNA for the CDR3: TGCGCCAGCAGCTTGGGGTTCGCCGGGGAGCTGTTTTTT. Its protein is CASSLGFAGELFF.

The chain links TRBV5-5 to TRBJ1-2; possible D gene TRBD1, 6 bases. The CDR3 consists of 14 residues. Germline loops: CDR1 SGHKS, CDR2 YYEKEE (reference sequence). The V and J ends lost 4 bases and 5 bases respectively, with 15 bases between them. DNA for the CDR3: TGTGCCAGCAGCCCGCAGACAGGACGGTATGGCTACACCTTC. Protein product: CASSPQTGRYGYTF.

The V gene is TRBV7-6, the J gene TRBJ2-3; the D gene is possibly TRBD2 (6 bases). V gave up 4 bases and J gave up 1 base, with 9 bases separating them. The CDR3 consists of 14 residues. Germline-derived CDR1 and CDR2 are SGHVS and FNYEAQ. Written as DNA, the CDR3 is TGTGCCAGCAGCTGGGACTCCGGCACAGATACGCAGTATTTT. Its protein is CASSWDSGTDTQYF.

CDR3 sequence reads: CASSLEWSGELFF. As DNA, the CDR3 is TGTGCCAGCAGTTTAGAGTGGTCCGGGGAGCTGTTTTTT. The rearrangement links TRBV27 to TRBJ2-2; no firm D call. There are 13 residues in the CDR3. Looked up from germline, CDR1 is MNHEY and CDR2 is SMNVEV (reference sequence). V lost 2 bases to trimming and J lost 6 bases, with 7 bases between them.